Below are 27 T cell receptor beta chains sequenced from a single sample in a study of T-cell reconstitution after alpha-beta-depleted transplantation in children. Researchers prepared the TCRbeta library using unique molecular identifiers, the study reports. A single record per CDR3 protein comes from TCRdb applying MiXCR to the PCR reads. The sample yields a few hundred thousand distinct CDR3 sequences, about 9.4% seen once. The starting material was PBMCs from the stem cell graft donor, obtained from the stem cell graft. The receptors derive from a human donor who donated a stem cell graft to a child with acute lymphoblastic leukemia.

The V call is TRBV12-5, the J call TRBJ2-1, with D possibly being TRBD1 or TRBD2 (5 bases each). V was cut by 0 bases and J by 8 bases, with 14 bases left in between. The CDR3 sequence is 15 residues long. Germline V CDR1 and CDR2: LGHNT, FRNRAP. CDR3 amino acids: CASGLVLGLADEQFF. CDR3 DNA sequence: TGTGCTAGTGGTTTGGTATTGGGGCTAGCCGATGAGCAGTTCTTC. The full variable domain, its missing parts supplied by reference TRBV12-5 and TRBJ2-1, is DARVTQTPRHKVTEMGQEVTMRCQPILGHNTVFWYRQTMMQGLELLAYFRNRAPLDDSGMPKDRFSAEMPDATLATLKIQPSEPRDSAVYFCASGLVLGLADEQFFGPGTRLTVL.

The rearrangement links TRBV3-1 to TRBJ1-2; unclear D gene. Germline V gives CDR1 LGHDT, CDR2 YNNKEL (reference sequence). V was trimmed by 1 base and J by 3 bases, leaving 18 bases between them. This CDR3 region has 17 residues. Here the CDR3 reads CASSQGPPGLSYYGYTF. The DNA for the CDR3 is TGTGCCAGCAGCCAAGGTCCCCCAGGACTGTCCTACTATGGCTACACCTTC.

CDR3 sequence (DNA): TGCGCCAGCAGCCAAGATTTGCCCCCCCGAGAGACCCAGTACTTC. Its translation: CASSQDLPPRETQYF. The chain has TRBV4-3 and TRBJ2-5; D is unresolved. Germline loops: CDR1 LGHNA, CDR2 YSLEER. The V end was cut by 0 bases, the J end by 4 bases, with 12 bases between. The CDR3 consists of 15 residues.

The V gene is TRBV12-3 or TRBV12-4, the J gene TRBJ1-2, with D unresolved. Deletions cut 2 bases from V and 2 bases from J, with 9 bases between. The CDR3 covers 14 residues. The CDR3 protein is CASSLTGINYGYTF. In DNA, the CDR3 is TGTGCCAGCAGTTTAACCGGGATAAACTATGGCTACACCTTC.

The V gene is TRBV7-2, the J gene TRBJ2-1; D gene ambiguous. V lost 1 base and J lost 0, with 13 bases in between. This CDR3 has 17 amino acids. Germline V gene lookup returns CDR1 SGHTA and CDR2 FQGNSA. CDR3 protein: CASSLVPTRTSYNEQFF. CDR3 DNA: TGTGCCAGCAGCTTAGTACCCACACGTACCTCCTACAATGAGCAGTTCTTC.

The table lists this clonotype with a few counts. The chain couples TRBV24-1 to TRBJ2-2; 13 positions match TRBD2. The V gene end was trimmed by 1 base and the J gene end by 7 bases; junction bases not matched to a gene: 11. Germline V gene lookup returns CDR1 KGHDR and CDR2 SFDVKD. This CDR3 is built from 19 residues. CDR3 region: CATSDFPPGLAGANGELFF. Here the CDR3 DNA reads TGTGCCACCAGTGATTTTCCTCCTGGACTAGCGGGAGCCAACGGGGAGCTGTTTTTT.

The V gene is TRBV20-1, the J gene TRBJ2-3; TRBD2 aligns across 11 bases. The ends lost 7 bases at V and 1 base at J; junction bases unmatched: 16. CDR1 is DFQATT, CDR2 SNEGSKA, per germline (reference sequence). There are 18 residues in the CDR3. The CDR3 here is CSVNSASGRPTGTDTQYF. The CDR3 DNA follows: TGCAGTGTTAATTCGGCTAGCGGGAGGCCCACGGGCACAGATACGCAGTATTTT.

This clonotype was detected ten times or more. The rearrangement uses TRBV20-1 and TRBJ1-2, with D possibly being TRBD1 (6 bases). The germline gives CDR1 DFQATT, CDR2 SNEGSKA (reference sequence). Trimming took off 4 bases at V and 5 bases at J, with 17 bases between the two ends. The CDR3 is made up of 14 amino acids. The CDR3: CSAKPTGSLYGYTF. In nucleotides, the CDR3 is TGCAGTGCTAAGCCCACAGGGTCCCTTTATGGCTACACCTTC.

This clonotype was picked up many times. This chain uses TRBV7-2 with TRBJ2-1; 11 nucleotides line up with TRBD2. Trimming took 5 bases from V and 7 from J; bases not matched to a gene: 13. Per the germline V gene, CDR1 is SGHTA and CDR2 is FQGNSA. The CDR3 consists of 17 residues. CDR3 protein: CASSPDIAGGRRNEQFF. CDR3 bases: TGTGCCAGCAGCCCTGATATAGCGGGAGGGCGTAGGAATGAGCAGTTCTTC.

The chain combines TRBV7-3 with TRBJ2-3; D might be TRBD2 (5 bases). Germline CDR1 reads SGHTA; CDR2 reads FQGTGA. This CDR3 is built from 13 residues. The germline V and J ends were trimmed by 0 bases and 6 bases, with 7 bases remaining between them. The CDR3 DNA sequence: TGTGCCAGCAGCTTAACAGGGAGCGATACGCAGTATTTT. As protein: CASSLTGSDTQYF.

This clonotype was seen more than once but under ten times. The V gene is TRBV5-1, the J gene TRBJ2-5, with 10 bases matching TRBD2. Per germline, CDR1 SGHRS and CDR2 YFSETQ. The CDR3 has 15 residues. Unmatched junction bases numbered 2, after V lost 2 bases and J lost 1 base. DNA for the CDR3: TGCGCCAGCAGCTTCACTAGCGGGATCCAAGAGACCCAGTACTTC. This encodes CASSFTSGIQETQYF.

There are a few counts of this clonotype. The chain couples TRBV5-1 to TRBJ2-2; 10 positions match TRBD1. The ends lost 4 bases at V and 8 bases at J; junction bases unmatched: 5. CDR3 size: 14 residues. Germline V gene data show CDR1 as SGHRS and CDR2 as YFSETQ. The CDR3 loop is CASSVGQGPGELFF. The CDR3 bases are TGCGCCAGCAGCGTGGGACAGGGGCCTGGGGAGCTGTTTTTT.

This chain links TRBV25-1 with TRBJ1-1; D is uncertain. Germline CDR1 reads MGHDK; CDR2 reads SYGVNS. The CDR3 sequence is 12 residues long. The germline V and J ends were trimmed by 3 bases and 9 bases, with 11 bases remaining between them. This chain's CDR3 is CASSDKRAQAFF. In DNA form, the CDR3 reads TGTGCCAGCAGTGATAAACGGGCCCAAGCTTTCTTT.

This clonotype was counted at least ten times. The chain has TRBV5-1 and TRBJ1-2; D gene uncertain. CDR3 size: 14 residues. V dropped 1 base and J dropped 0 bases, with 7 bases sitting between them. Germline V gives CDR1 SGHRS, CDR2 YFSETQ. The CDR3 loop is CASSLTGANYGYTF. CDR3 nucleotide sequence: TGCGCCAGCAGCTTGACGGGTGCTAACTATGGCTACACCTTC.

This clonotype was observed a handful of times. The chain couples TRBV3-1 to TRBJ1-1; D not certain. V lost 5 bases and J lost 2, with 12 bases in between. The CDR3 loop spans 14 amino acids. Per the germline V gene, CDR1 is LGHDT and CDR2 is YNNKEL (reference sequence). The CDR3 DNA sequence: TGTGCCAGCAGCGGAGGCGAAATTAACACTGAAGCTTTCTTT. Amino acid sequence: CASSGGEINTEAFF.

The sample holds many counts of this clonotype. The rearrangement links TRBV11-2 to TRBJ2-1; weak D call: TRBD2 (5 bases). This CDR3 comprises 14 residues. V was clipped by 3 bases and J by 5 bases, with 11 bases between them. Germline V gene sequence: CDR1 SGHAT, CDR2 FQNNGV. The CDR3 coding sequence is TGTGCCAGCAGCTTTAGCGTCCAGCACAATGAGCAGTTCTTC. This encodes CASSFSVQHNEQFF.

This clonotype has only a few counts. J is TRBJ2-1 and V is TRBV21-1; the table's D call, TRBD1, was not checked against the DNA. TRBV21-1 is a recognized pseudogene. This CDR3 contains 13 residues. Here the CDR3 reads CASWGELGNEQFF. The CDR3 region has the DNA TGTGCCAGCTGGGGGGAGTTAGGCAATGAGCAGTTCTTC.

The rearrangement uses TRBV2 and TRBJ1-5; D uncertain. The CDR3 has 13 amino acids. Germline lookup yields CDR1 SNHLY and CDR2 FYNNEI. Trimming took 6 bases from V and 0 from J, leaving 6 bases between them. The CDR3 DNA reads TGTGCCAGCAGAATAAATAGCAATCAGCCCCAGCATTTT. Translating it yields CASRINSNQPQHF.

The chain carries TRBV29-1 and TRBJ1-4; perhaps TRBD1 as D (5 bases). This CDR3 has 13 amino acids. Germline V CDR1 and CDR2: SQVTM, ANQGSEA. The V end was cut by 5 bases, the J end by 5 bases, with 12 bases between. The CDR3 DNA reads as TGCAGCGTTTCGGGACGGGCGAATGAAAAACTGTTTTTT. This translates into CSVSGRANEKLFF.

A few counts support this clonotype. V gene TRBV7-8 combines with J gene TRBJ2-2, with D perhaps matching TRBD2 (5 bases). The CDR3 runs 15 residues. The V end was cut by 2 bases, the J end by 2 bases, with 9 bases between. Germline V lookup: CDR1 SGHVS, CDR2 FQNEAQ. The CDR3 coding sequence is TGTGCCAGCAGCTTAAGCGGTTCTAACACCGGGGAGCTGTTTTTT. It specifies CASSLSGSNTGELFF.

The CDR3: CASSYRPGAGRPYYNEQFF. The CDR3 DNA is TGTGCCAGCAGTTACCGCCCGGGAGCGGGAAGGCCTTACTACAATGAGCAGTTCTTC. The rearrangement uses TRBV6-2 or TRBV6-3 and TRBJ2-1, with 7 bases lining up with TRBD2. The CDR3 consists of 19 residues. The J segment lost 3 bases and the V segment lost 2 bases, leaving 16 bases of the junction unmatched. The germline V gene encodes CDR1 MNHEY and CDR2 SVGEGT.

The chain is built from TRBV7-9 and TRBJ2-1; D call uncertain. This CDR3 spans 16 amino acids. CDR1 is SEHNR and CDR2 is FQNEAQ in the germline V gene (reference sequence). Trimming cost V 1 base and J 2 bases, with 12 bases left between them. CDR3 nucleotides: TGTGCCAGCAGCTTAGATCGAATAGGGCCCTACAATGAGCAGTTCTTC. Protein sequence: CASSLDRIGPYNEQFF.

The chain links TRBV27 to TRBJ1-4; 12 nucleotides match TRBD1. With V trimmed by 3 bases and J by 8 bases, 7 bases remained unmatched. Per the germline V gene, CDR1 is MNHEY and CDR2 is SMNVEV (reference sequence). CDR3 size: 16 residues. The CDR3 DNA reads TGTGCCAGCAGTTTCGATAGCGGGACAGGGGGCGAAAAACTGTTTTTT. Protein product: CASSFDSGTGGEKLFF.

This clonotype came up a few times. The chain has TRBV6-1 and TRBJ2-1; unclear D gene. The V gene's germline CDR1 is MNHNS and CDR2 SASEGT. V lost 5 bases and J lost 5, with 10 bases in between. The length of the CDR3 is 13 residues. The CDR3 sequence is CASSRPVHNEQFF. The CDR3 DNA is TGTGCCAGCAGTAGGCCAGTCCACAATGAGCAGTTCTTC.

The gene calls are TRBV7-6 and TRBJ2-1; 7 nucleotides agree with TRBD1. The CDR3 has 12 residues. The V gene end was trimmed by 5 bases and the J gene end by 10 bases; junction bases not matched to a gene: 5. Germline V gene lookup returns CDR1 SGHVS and CDR2 FNYEAQ. CDR3 nucleotides: TGTGCCAGCAGCCCGACAGGGAGAGAGCAGTTCTTC. Protein product: CASSPTGREQFF.

The J gene is TRBJ2-3, the V gene TRBV6-2 or TRBV6-3, with 13 bases fitting TRBD2. There are 20 residues in the CDR3. V was pared by 6 bases and J by 0 bases, with 15 bases of the junction left unmatched. Per the germline V gene, CDR1 is MNHEY and CDR2 is SVGEGT. This CDR3 is CASRPVKATSGRGSTDTQYF. CDR3 coding DNA: TGTGCCAGCAGACCCGTTAAGGCTACTAGCGGGAGGGGGAGCACAGATACGCAGTATTTT.

The chain is built from TRBV4-1 and TRBJ2-5; 7 bases line up with TRBD1. Per germline, CDR1 MGHRA and CDR2 YSYEKL. V dropped 4 bases and J dropped 5; count of bases not matched to a gene: 13. This CDR3 is built from 16 residues. The CDR3 DNA reads as TGCGCCAGCAGCCTCCTGGACAGGTCGCTTGAGGAGACCCAGTACTTC. Translated: CASSLLDRSLEETQYF.